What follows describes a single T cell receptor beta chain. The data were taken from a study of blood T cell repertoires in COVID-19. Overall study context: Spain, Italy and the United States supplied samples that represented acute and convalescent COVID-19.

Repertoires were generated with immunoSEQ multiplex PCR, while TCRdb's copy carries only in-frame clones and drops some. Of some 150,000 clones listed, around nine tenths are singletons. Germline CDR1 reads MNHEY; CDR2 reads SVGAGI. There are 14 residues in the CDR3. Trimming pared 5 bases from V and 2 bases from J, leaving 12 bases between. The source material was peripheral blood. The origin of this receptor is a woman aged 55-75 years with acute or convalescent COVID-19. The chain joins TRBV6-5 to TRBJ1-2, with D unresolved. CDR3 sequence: CASSRRRENYGYTF. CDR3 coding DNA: TGTGCCAGCAGTAGACGACGGGAAAACTATGGCTACACCTTC.